A selection of T cell receptor beta chains follows, all from one sample in a study of cytomegalovirus exposure and HLA in healthy donors. Produced via immunoSEQ multiplex PCR; TCRdb's table is partial and in-frame only. The table records approximately 160,000 clones, about 83% of them present only once. Sequenced: PBMCs. The receptors come from a girl aged 5-17 years in good health and CMV-seropositive. Both conserved end residues are part of each CDR3. The order of the fields is CDR3 length, J gene, clone size, V gene, D gene, CDR3 protein, CDR3 DNA. A D gene is named only where the DNA matches it firmly. Not all rows give a size; the values are once, few, many and, for expanded clones, a class.

length: 15
J: TRBJ2-7
size: .
V: TRBV5-5
D: .
CDR3: CASSLDMYISYEQYF
DNA: TGTGCCAGCAGCTTGGATATGTATATCTCCTACGAGCAGTACTTC

length: 13
J: TRBJ1-1
size: .
V: TRBV10-3
D: TRBD1
CDR3: CAIGGTGDTEAFF
DNA: TGTGCCATCGGAGGGACAGGGGACACTGAAGCTTTCTTT

length: 16
J: TRBJ1-2
size: few
V: TRBV21-1
D: .
CDR3: CASSKDIDREANGYTF
DNA: TGTGCCAGCAGCAAAGATATCGACAGGGAGGCGAATGGCTACACCTTC

length: 15
J: TRBJ1-3
size: .
V: TRBV7-2
D: .
CDR3: CASSLSGTEGNTIYF
DNA: TGTGCCAGCAGCTTATCTGGAACAGAAGGAAACACCATATATTTT

length: 15
J: TRBJ1-5
size: .
V: TRBV7-2
D: .
CDR3: CASTPRVGNNQPQHF
DNA: TGTGCCAGCACCCCGAGGGTGGGGAACAATCAGCCCCAGCATTTT

length: 13
J: TRBJ1-6
size: .
V: TRBV28
D: .
CDR3: CASRALNNSPLHF
DNA: TGTGCCAGCAGAGCCCTGAACAATTCACCCCTCCACTTT

length: 15
J: TRBJ2-1
size: .
V: TRBV6-1
D: TRBD2
CDR3: CASSRERGGRNEQFF
DNA: TGTGCCAGCAGTAGAGAGCGGGGGGGCCGCAATGAGCAGTTCTTC

length: 13
J: TRBJ1-1
size: few
V: TRBV5-1
D: .
CDR3: CASSFSGNTEAFF
DNA: TGCGCCAGCAGCTTTTCGGGGAACACTGAAGCTTTCTTT

length: 13
J: TRBJ1-2
size: few
V: TRBV12-5
D: .
CDR3: CASGPDSGSGYTF
DNA: TGTGCTAGTGGACCCGACAGTGGATCCGGCTACACCTTC

length: 17
J: TRBJ1-3
size: .
V: TRBV7-8
D: TRBD1
CDR3: CASSFRTGESVGNTIYF
DNA: TGTGCCAGCAGCTTCCGGACAGGGGAGTCGGTTGGAAACACCATATATTTT

length: 12
J: TRBJ2-1
size: .
V: TRBV7-9
D: .
CDR3: CASSLFGNEQFF
DNA: TGTGCCAGCAGCTTATTCGGGAACGAGCAGTTCTTC

length: 15
J: TRBJ2-7
size: .
V: TRBV7-9
D: .
CDR3: CASSPGGGGGYEQYF
DNA: TGTGCCAGCAGCCCAGGCGGAGGGGGCGGGTACGAGCAGTACTTC

length: 12
J: TRBJ1-1
size: .
V: TRBV2
D: .
CDR3: CASSGRATEAFF
DNA: TGTGCCAGCAGCGGGAGGGCAACTGAAGCTTTCTTT

length: 14
J: TRBJ1-3
size: .
V: TRBV5-6
D: .
CDR3: CASSSDTSGNTIYF
DNA: TGTGCCAGCAGCTCCGACACCTCTGGAAACACCATATATTTT

length: 17
J: TRBJ1-2
size: once
V: TRBV27
D: TRBD1
CDR3: CASSPDRGLGRKSGYTF
DNA: TGTGCCAGCAGTCCCGACAGGGGGCTAGGTCGGAAAAGTGGCTACACCTTC

length: 14
J: TRBJ1-1
size: .
V: TRBV19
D: .
CDR3: CASSKGPGNTEAFF
DNA: TGTGCCAGTAGTAAGGGGCCGGGGAACACTGAAGCTTTCTTT

length: 18
J: TRBJ1-1
size: .
V: TRBV2
D: .
CDR3: CASSVYRPSGGRNTEAFF
DNA: TGTGCCAGCAGTGTTTATCGACCTTCGGGGGGGAGGAACACTGAAGCTTTCTTT

length: 15
J: TRBJ2-7
size: .
V: TRBV7-9
D: .
CDR3: CASSLSSESSYEQYF
DNA: TGTGCCAGCAGCTTATCTTCGGAGAGCTCCTACGAGCAGTACTTC

length: 16
J: TRBJ1-2
size: .
V: TRBV6-1
D: TRBD1
CDR3: CASSETDRPGGYGYTF
DNA: TGTGCCAGCAGTGAAACAGACAGGCCAGGGGGTTATGGCTACACCTTC

length: 15
J: TRBJ1-1
size: .
V: TRBV5-6
D: .
CDR3: CASSLIVLSRTEAFF
DNA: TGTGCCAGCAGCTTGATTGTCCTGAGTCGCACTGAAGCTTTCTTT

length: 16
J: TRBJ1-5
size: .
V: TRBV7-8
D: TRBD1
CDR3: CASSPEGQVFNQPQHF
DNA: TGTGCCAGCAGCCCGGAAGGACAGGTTTTTAATCAGCCCCAGCATTTT

length: 10
J: TRBJ1-2
size: .
V: TRBV7-9
D: .
CDR3: CSSSRGTYTF
DNA: TGTTCCAGCAGCCGGGGGACCTACACCTTC

length: 17
J: TRBJ1-4
size: .
V: TRBV2
D: .
CDR3: CASSEALMGARGEKLFF
DNA: TGTGCCAGCAGTGAAGCGCTTATGGGGGCGAGGGGTGAAAAACTGTTTTTT

length: 16
J: TRBJ2-4
size: .
V: TRBV7-9
D: .
CDR3: CASSLVFTASKNIQYF
DNA: TGTGCCAGCAGCTTAGTTTTTACAGCCTCCAAAAACATTCAGTACTTC

length: 14
J: TRBJ2-1
size: .
V: TRBV6-4
D: .
CDR3: CASSDSKSASALFF
DNA: TGTGCCAGCAGTGACTCGAAATCGGCTAGCGCCCTGTTCTTC

length: 16
J: TRBJ1-2
size: .
V: TRBV7-2
D: TRBD1
CDR3: CASSLGTGGESYGYTF
DNA: TGTGCCAGCAGCTTAGGGACAGGGGGCGAATCTTATGGCTACACCTTC

length: 15
J: TRBJ1-1
size: .
V: TRBV5-4
D: .
CDR3: CASKVGQQVHTEAFF
DNA: TGTGCCAGCAAAGTGGGTCAACAGGTACACACTGAAGCTTTCTTT

length: 15
J: TRBJ1-1
size: .
V: TRBV5-1
D: .
CDR3: CASSLAPDRNTEAFF
DNA: TGCGCCAGCAGCTTGGCCCCGGACAGGAACACTGAAGCTTTCTTT

length: 15
J: TRBJ1-1
size: few
V: TRBV18
D: TRBD1
CDR3: CASSPTGALNTEAFF
DNA: TGTGCCAGCTCACCGACAGGGGCACTGAACACTGAAGCTTTCTTT

length: 11
J: TRBJ2-7
size: .
V: TRBV20-1
D: .
CDR3: CSASTEDEQYF
DNA: TGCAGTGCTAGCACTGAGGACGAGCAGTACTTC

length: 13
J: TRBJ2-7
size: once
V: TRBV6-5
D: TRBD1
CDR3: CASLSDRTYEQYF
DNA: TGTGCCAGCTTGTCGGACAGGACCTACGAGCAGTACTTC

length: 15
J: TRBJ1-3
size: .
V: TRBV2
D: .
CDR3: CASIPRNRSGNTIYF
DNA: TGTGCCAGCATTCCCAGGAATCGCTCTGGAAACACCATATATTTT

length: 12
J: TRBJ1-1
size: medium-sized
V: TRBV10-1
D: .
CDR3: CASSDGITEAFF
DNA: TGCGCCAGCAGTGACGGTATAACTGAAGCTTTCTTT

length: 13
J: TRBJ2-1
size: .
V: TRBV5-1
D: .
CDR3: CASSLPSSNEQFF
DNA: TGCGCCAGCAGCCTCCCCTCGAGCAATGAGCAGTTCTTC

length: 13
J: TRBJ2-3
size: .
V: TRBV2
D: TRBD1
CDR3: CASQGTGVDTQYF
DNA: TGTGCCAGCCAGGGGACAGGGGTAGATACGCAGTATTTT

length: 14
J: TRBJ1-2
size: .
V: TRBV28
D: TRBD1
CDR3: CASSPGQGRYGYTF
DNA: TGTGCCAGCAGCCCAGGACAGGGCAGGTATGGCTACACCTTC